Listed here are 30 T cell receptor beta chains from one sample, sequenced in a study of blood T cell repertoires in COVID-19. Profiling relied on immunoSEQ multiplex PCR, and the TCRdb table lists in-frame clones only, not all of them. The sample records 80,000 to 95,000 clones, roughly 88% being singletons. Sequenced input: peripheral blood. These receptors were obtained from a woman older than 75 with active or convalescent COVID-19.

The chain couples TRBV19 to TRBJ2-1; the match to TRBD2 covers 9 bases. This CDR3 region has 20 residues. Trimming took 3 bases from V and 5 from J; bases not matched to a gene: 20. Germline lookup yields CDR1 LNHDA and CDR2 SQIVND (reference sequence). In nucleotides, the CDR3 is TGTGCCAGTAGTATCCGGTCCGGCGGGGGGGCCGGTCGTGATAACAATGAGCAGTTCTTC. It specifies CASSIRSGGGAGRDNNEQFF.

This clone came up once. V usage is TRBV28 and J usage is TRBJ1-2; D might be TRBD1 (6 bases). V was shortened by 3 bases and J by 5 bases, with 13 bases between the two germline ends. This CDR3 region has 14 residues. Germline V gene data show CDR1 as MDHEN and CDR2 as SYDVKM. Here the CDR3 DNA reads TGTGCCAGCAGTTTCAGGGGCAGAGGATATGGCTACACCTTC. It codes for CASSFRGRGYGYTF.

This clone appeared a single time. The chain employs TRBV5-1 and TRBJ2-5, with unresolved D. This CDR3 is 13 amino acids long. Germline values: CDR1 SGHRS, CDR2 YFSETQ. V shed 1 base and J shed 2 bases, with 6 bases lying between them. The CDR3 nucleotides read TGCGCCAGCAGCTTGAACGGTCAAGAGACCCAGTACTTC. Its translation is CASSLNGQETQYF.

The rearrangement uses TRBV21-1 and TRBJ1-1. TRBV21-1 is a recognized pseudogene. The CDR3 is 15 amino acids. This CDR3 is CASSNRVRGGFVAFF. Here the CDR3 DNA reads TGTGCCAGCAGCAATAGGGTCCGGGGAGGGTTTGTTGCTTTCTTT.

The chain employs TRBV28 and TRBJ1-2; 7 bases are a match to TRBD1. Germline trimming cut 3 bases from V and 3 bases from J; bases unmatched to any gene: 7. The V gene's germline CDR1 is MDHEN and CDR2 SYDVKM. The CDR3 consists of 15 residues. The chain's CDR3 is CASSFPRTGDYGYTF. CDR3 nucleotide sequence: TGTGCCAGCAGTTTCCCTCGGACAGGCGACTATGGCTACACCTTC.

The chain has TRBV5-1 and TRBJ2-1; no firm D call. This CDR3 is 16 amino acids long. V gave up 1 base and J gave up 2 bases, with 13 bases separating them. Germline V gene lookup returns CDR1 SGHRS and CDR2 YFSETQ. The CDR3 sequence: CASSLLGEATYNEQFF. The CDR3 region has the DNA TGCGCCAGCAGCTTGTTAGGAGAGGCCACCTACAATGAGCAGTTCTTC.

The CDR3 region is CATNIYTGGLHGYTF. The CDR3, as DNA: TGTGCCACCAACATTTATACAGGGGGCCTCCATGGCTACACCTTC. The chain couples TRBV10-3 to TRBJ1-2; TRBD1 matches 9 bases. The CDR3 spans 15 residues. Unmatched junction bases numbered 15, after V lost 10 bases and J lost 6 bases. Germline assignment: CDR1 ENHRY and CDR2 SYGVKD.

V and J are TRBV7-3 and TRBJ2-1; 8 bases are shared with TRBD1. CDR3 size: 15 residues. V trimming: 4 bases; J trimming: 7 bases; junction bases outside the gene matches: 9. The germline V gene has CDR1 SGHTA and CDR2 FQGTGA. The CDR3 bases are TGTGCCAGCAGCTCAAGGGGACAGGCTGGTAATGAGCAGTTCTTC. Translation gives CASSSRGQAGNEQFF.

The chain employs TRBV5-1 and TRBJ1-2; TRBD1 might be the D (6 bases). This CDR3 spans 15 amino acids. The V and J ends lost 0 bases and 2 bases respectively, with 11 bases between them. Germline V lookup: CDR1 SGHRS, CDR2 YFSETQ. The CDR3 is CASSLDIGQNYGYTF. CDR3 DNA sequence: TGCGCCAGCAGCTTGGACATAGGACAGAACTATGGCTACACCTTC.

The CDR3 spells CSVDREISFF. The CDR3 DNA sequence: TGCAGCGTAGACAGGGAGATTTCTTTCTTT. The chain links TRBV29-1 to TRBJ1-1, with 7 nucleotides matching TRBD1. CDR1 SQVTM and CDR2 ANQGSEA come from the germline V gene. This CDR3 is built from 10 residues. V was pared by 6 bases and J by 12 bases, with 7 bases of the junction left unmatched.

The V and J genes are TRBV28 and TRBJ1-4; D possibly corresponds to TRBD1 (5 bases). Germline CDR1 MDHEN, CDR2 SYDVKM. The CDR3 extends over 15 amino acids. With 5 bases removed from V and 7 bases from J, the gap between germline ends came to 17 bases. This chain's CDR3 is CASSGVGEGSEKLFF. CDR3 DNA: TGTGCCAGCAGTGGGGTGGGGGAGGGGAGTGAAAAACTGTTTTTT. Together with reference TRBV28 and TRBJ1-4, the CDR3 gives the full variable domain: DVKVTQSSRYLVKRTGEKVFLECVQDMDHENMFWYRQDPGLGLRLIYFSYDVKMKEKGDIPEGYSVSREKKERFSLILESASTNQTSMYLCASSGVGEGSEKLFFGSGTQLSVL.

The CDR3 DNA reads as TGTGCCAGCAGCGGCGGACAGGGAGGGGTTAGCACAGATACGCAGTATTTT. This gives the protein CASSGGQGGVSTDTQYF. The chain combines TRBV7-9 with TRBJ2-3, with D perhaps TRBD1 (8 bases). Per the germline V gene, CDR1 is SEHNR and CDR2 is FQNEAQ (reference sequence). V gave up 5 bases and J gave up 0 bases, with 18 bases separating them. This CDR3 has 17 amino acids.

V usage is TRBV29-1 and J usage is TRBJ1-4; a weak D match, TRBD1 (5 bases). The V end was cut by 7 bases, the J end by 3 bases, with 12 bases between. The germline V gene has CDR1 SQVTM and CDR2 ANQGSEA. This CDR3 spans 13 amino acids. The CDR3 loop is CSGLTDPNEKLFF. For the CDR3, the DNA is TGCAGCGGCCTGACAGACCCTAATGAAAAACTGTTTTTT.

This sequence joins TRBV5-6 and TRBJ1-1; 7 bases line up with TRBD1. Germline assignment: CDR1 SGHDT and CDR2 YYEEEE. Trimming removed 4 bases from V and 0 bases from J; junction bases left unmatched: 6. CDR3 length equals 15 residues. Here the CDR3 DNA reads TGTGCCAGCAGCGCGGGACAGCTCATGAACACTGAAGCTTTCTTT. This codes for CASSAGQLMNTEAFF.

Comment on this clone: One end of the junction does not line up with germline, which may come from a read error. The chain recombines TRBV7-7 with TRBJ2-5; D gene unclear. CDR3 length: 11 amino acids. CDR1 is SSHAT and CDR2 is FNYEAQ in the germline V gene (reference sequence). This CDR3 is CASSPGETQYF. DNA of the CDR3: TGTGCTAGCAGCCCCGGGGAGACCCAGTACTTC.

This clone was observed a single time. CDR3 bases: TGCGCCAGCAGTGAGTCGCTAGGCGAAGCTTTCTTT. Translation gives CASSESLGEAFF. V is TRBV10-1 and J is TRBJ1-1; D remains ambiguous. The CDR3 is 12 residues long. Germline loops: CDR1 WNHNN, CDR2 SYGVQD (reference sequence). V was trimmed by 0 bases and J by 8 bases, leaving 7 bases between them.

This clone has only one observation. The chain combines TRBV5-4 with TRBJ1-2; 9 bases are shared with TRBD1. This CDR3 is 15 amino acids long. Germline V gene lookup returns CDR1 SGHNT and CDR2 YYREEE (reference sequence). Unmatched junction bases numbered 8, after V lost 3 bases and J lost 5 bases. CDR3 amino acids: CASSSSGQGVYGYTF. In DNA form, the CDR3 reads TGTGCCAGCAGCTCCTCGGGACAGGGCGTTTATGGCTACACCTTC.

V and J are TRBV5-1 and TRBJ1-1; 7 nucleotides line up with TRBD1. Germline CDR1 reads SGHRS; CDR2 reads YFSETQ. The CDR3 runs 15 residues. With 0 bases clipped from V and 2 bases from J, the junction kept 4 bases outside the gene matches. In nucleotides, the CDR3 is TGCGCCAGCAGCTTGGGCAGGGGGTATAACACTGAAGCTTTCTTT. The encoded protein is CASSLGRGYNTEAFF.

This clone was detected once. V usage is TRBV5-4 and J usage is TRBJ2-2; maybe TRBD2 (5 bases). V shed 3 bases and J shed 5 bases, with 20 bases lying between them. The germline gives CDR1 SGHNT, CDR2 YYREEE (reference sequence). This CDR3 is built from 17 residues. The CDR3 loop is CASSSDGGRVRTGELFF. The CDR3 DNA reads TGTGCCAGCAGCTCTGATGGAGGTAGAGTGAGAACCGGGGAGCTGTTTTTT.

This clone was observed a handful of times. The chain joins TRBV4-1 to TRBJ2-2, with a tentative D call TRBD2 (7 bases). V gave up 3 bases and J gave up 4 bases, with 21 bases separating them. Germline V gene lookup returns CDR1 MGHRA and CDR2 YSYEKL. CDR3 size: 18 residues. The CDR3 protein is CASSHRPRGARTTGELFF. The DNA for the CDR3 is TGCGCCAGCAGCCACCGCCCCCGGGGGGCGCGTACCACCGGGGAGCTGTTTTTT.

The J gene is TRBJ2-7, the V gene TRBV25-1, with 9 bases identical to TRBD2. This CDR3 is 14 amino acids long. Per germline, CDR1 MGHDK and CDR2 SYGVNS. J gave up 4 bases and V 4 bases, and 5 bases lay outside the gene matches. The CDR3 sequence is CASSVAGGPYEQYF. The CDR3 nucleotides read TGTGCCAGCAGTGTTGCGGGAGGGCCGTACGAGCAGTACTTC.

CDR3 nucleotides: TGTGCCAGCAGCTTAGGACATAACACTGAAGCTTTCTTT. Protein product: CASSLGHNTEAFF. The chain has TRBV7-2 and TRBJ1-1; D not certain. CDR3 length equals 13 residues. V gave up 1 base and J gave up 2 bases, with 5 bases separating them. Germline V gene lookup returns CDR1 SGHTA and CDR2 FQGNSA.

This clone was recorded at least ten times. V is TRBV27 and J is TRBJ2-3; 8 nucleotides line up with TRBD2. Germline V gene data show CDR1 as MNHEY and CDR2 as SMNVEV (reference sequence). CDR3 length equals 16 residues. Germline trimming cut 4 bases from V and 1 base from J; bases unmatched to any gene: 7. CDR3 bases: TGTGCCAGCAGTTCGGGAGGGCGGGTCCGCACAGATACGCAGTATTTT. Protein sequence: CASSSGGRVRTDTQYF.

The CDR3 DNA follows: TGTGCCAGCAGCTCCGGCGGAGGCGTAAACTATGGCTACACCTTC. This codes for CASSSGGGVNYGYTF. J is TRBJ1-2 and V is TRBV7-2; no clear D. Per the germline V gene, CDR1 is SGHTA and CDR2 is FQGNSA. V lost 4 bases and J lost 2, with 14 bases in between. The CDR3 runs to 15 residues.

CDR3 in DNA: TGTGCCAGTAGTAAGCGGACAGCCAACAATGAAAAACTGTTTTTT. This sequence encodes CASSKRTANNEKLFF. V usage is TRBV19 and J usage is TRBJ1-4; D is perhaps TRBD1 (6 bases). The V gene's germline CDR1 is LNHDA and CDR2 SQIVND (reference sequence). This CDR3 has 15 amino acids. Trimming stripped 4 bases from V and 5 bases from J, with 14 bases between. Drawing the rest from reference TRBV19 and TRBJ1-4, the complete variable domain is DGGITQSPKYLFRKEGQNVTLSCEQNLNHDAMYWYRQDPGQGLRLIYYSQIVNDFQKGDIAEGYSVSREKKESFPLTVTSAQKNPTAFYLCASSKRTANNEKLFFGSGTQLSVL.

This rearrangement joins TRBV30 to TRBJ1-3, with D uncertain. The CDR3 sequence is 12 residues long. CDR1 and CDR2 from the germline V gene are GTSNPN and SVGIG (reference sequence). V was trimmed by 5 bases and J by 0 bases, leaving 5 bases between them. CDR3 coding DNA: TGTGCCTGGGGACTCTCTGGAAACACCATATATTTT. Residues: CAWGLSGNTIYF.

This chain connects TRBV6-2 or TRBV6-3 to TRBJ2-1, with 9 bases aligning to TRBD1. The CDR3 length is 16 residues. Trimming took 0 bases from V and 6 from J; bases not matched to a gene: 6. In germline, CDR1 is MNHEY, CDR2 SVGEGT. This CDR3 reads CASSYSRADRGNEQFF. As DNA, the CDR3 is TGTGCCAGCAGTTACTCTCGGGCGGACAGGGGCAATGAGCAGTTCTTC.

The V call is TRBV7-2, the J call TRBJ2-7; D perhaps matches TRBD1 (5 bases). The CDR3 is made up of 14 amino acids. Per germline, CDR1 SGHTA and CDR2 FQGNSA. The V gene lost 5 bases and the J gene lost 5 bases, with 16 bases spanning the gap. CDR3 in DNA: TGTGCCAGCAGCCTATACGGACCCAGGGACGAGCAGTACTTC. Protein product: CASSLYGPRDEQYF.

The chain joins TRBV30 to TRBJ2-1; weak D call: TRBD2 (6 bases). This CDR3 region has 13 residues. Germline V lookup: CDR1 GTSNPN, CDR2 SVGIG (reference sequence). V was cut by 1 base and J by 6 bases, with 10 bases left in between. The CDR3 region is CAWSGDFLNEQFF. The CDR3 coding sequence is TGTGCCTGGAGTGGGGACTTTCTCAATGAGCAGTTCTTC.

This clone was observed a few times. The CDR3 loop is CASSSSSGDTGELFF. CDR3 DNA: TGTGCCAGCAGCTCATCTAGCGGGGACACCGGGGAGCTGTTTTTT. V gene TRBV7-3 combines with J gene TRBJ2-2; 9 nucleotides agree with TRBD2. The CDR3 length is 15 residues. CDR1 and CDR2 (germline): SGHTA, FQGTGA. Trimming removed 4 bases from V and 3 bases from J; junction bases left unmatched: 3.